The TCR beta chain described here comes from a study of CXCR3-negative and CXCR3-positive naive CD8 T cells. Study-wide context: Each library gave roughly 1.6 +/- 0.3 million of some 150 million TRB reads. Overall study results and limits: TRB CDR3s were more hydrophobic in CXCR3-positive than in CXCR3-negative naive cells. Across naive subsets, surface CD5 expression was comparable, and TCR strength was inferred from properties of the TRB CDR3.

About this clonotype: Antigen unknown.

Researchers prepared the TRB cDNA libraries using 5' RACE with UMI labels. TCRdb re-called the 5' RACE reads and gives one entry per CDR3 protein, without DNA. The listing contains roughly 60,000 distinct CDR3 sequences. This CDR3 is 16 amino acids long. Germline loops: CDR1 MDHEN, CDR2 SYDVKM. Every CD8+ subset sample held about 280,000 flow-sorted cells, done in triplicate. The naive CD8+ gate required CD45RO-CCR7+CD27+CD95- phenotype. The chain links TRBV28 to TRBJ2-1; checking the TCRdb D call of TRBD2 is not possible without DNA. This sequence originates from a human donor in good health. Some clones in this sample may be carry-over from other donors' samples. Sequencing was carried out using naive CXCR3+ CD8+ T cells from blood. Subset denoted: CD45RO-CCR7+CD27+CD95- naive CD8+ T cells expressing CXCR3 (TNR3+). This CDR3 is CASTTPLAGVTNEQFF.